Each of the 20 T cell receptor beta chains below was sequenced from the same sample in a study of shared clonotypes between healthy human individuals. CD8 cells regarded as naive lacked CD45RO, were positively chosen for CCR7, and omitted terminally differentiated effector memory CD45RA+ cells. The table came from immunoSEQ multiplex PCR; TCRdb's copy has only in-frame clones and leaves some out. The profile covers around 600,000 clones, with 85% to 95% appearing a single time and around 0.12% taken by the ten largest. What was sequenced was naive CD8+ T cells sorted from blood. The receptors here all came from a woman under 40 in good health.

J is TRBJ2-1 and V is TRBV6-1; D is possibly TRBD1 or TRBD2 (5 bases each). This CDR3 has 15 residues. Trimming took 2 bases from V and 3 from J, leaving 11 bases between them. Germline CDR1 MNHNS, CDR2 SASEGT. The CDR3 DNA sequence: TGTGCCAGCAGTGAATTGTGGGACGACTACAATGAGCAGTTCTTC. Protein product: CASSELWDDYNEQFF.

This clone was recorded only once. The chain links TRBV10-2 to TRBJ2-2; weak D call: TRBD2 (5 bases). The germline V gene has CDR1 WSHSY and CDR2 SAAADI. The CDR3 is 15 amino acids. The ends were cut back, 0 bases at V and 5 bases at J, with 10 bases in the middle. The CDR3 spells CASSESRDPTGELFF. The CDR3 DNA follows: TGCGCCAGCAGTGAGTCGAGGGATCCTACCGGGGAGCTGTTTTTT.

The V gene is TRBV6-1, the J gene TRBJ2-7, with 12 bases aligning to TRBD2. Trimming cost V 4 bases and J 3 bases; bases outside gene matches: 4. The length of the CDR3 is 15 residues. CDR1 and CDR2 from the germline V gene are MNHNS and SASEGT. The CDR3, as DNA: TGTGCCAGCAGTGTAGGACTAGCGGGATACTACGAGCAGTACTTC. Protein sequence: CASSVGLAGYYEQYF.

The J gene is TRBJ2-5, the V gene TRBV2, with D unresolved. The tail of the sequence fits TRBJ2-7 better, so the J call may be wrong. The CDR3 length is 16 residues. Per germline, CDR1 SNHLY and CDR2 FYNNEI. CDR3 DNA: TGTGCCAGCAGCGAATACAGTAGGGTAAGCTCCTACGAGCAGTACTTC. Amino acid sequence: CASSEYSRVSSYEQYF.

The chain joins TRBV29-1 to TRBJ2-1; TRBD1 or TRBD2 may be the D gene (5 bases each). CDR1 is SQVTM and CDR2 is ANQGSEA in the germline V gene. This CDR3 has 16 residues. In nucleotides, the CDR3 is TGCACCGTAGTGGGACCCGAGGGGAGCTCCTACAATGAGCAGTTCTTC. This sequence encodes CTVVGPEGSSYNEQFF.

The gene calls are TRBV7-9 and TRBJ2-7, with TRBD1 matching over 10 bases. The CDR3 runs to 15 residues. J was trimmed by 2 bases and V by 5 bases; bases with no gene match: 6. CDR1 and CDR2 (germline): SEHNR, FQNEAQ (reference sequence). In nucleotides, the CDR3 is TGTGCCAGCAGCAAGGGACAGGGGACGACCTACGAGCAGTACTTC. Its protein product is CASSKGQGTTYEQYF.

The chain has TRBV5-1 and TRBJ2-1; 9 bases are a match to TRBD2. Germline values: CDR1 SGHRS, CDR2 YFSETQ. The CDR3 contains 15 residues. J gave up 6 bases and V 0 bases, and 4 bases lay outside the gene matches. CDR3 region: CASSLVAGDPNEQFF. The CDR3 region has the DNA TGCGCCAGCAGCTTGGTAGCGGGAGATCCCAATGAGCAGTTCTTC.

The chain has TRBV4-1 and TRBJ2-7, with TRBD1 matching 7 bases. Germline-derived CDR1 and CDR2 are MGHRA and YSYEKL. The V and J ends lost 0 bases and 2 bases, in that order; junction bases with no gene match: 10. CDR3 length: 17 residues. The chain's CDR3 is CASSQDGEGAFAYEQYF. The DNA for the CDR3 is TGCGCCAGCAGCCAAGATGGAGAGGGGGCCTTCGCCTACGAGCAGTACTTC.

This chain uses TRBV14 with TRBJ2-3, with D perhaps TRBD1 (6 bases). The V gene's germline CDR1 is SGHDN and CDR2 FVKESK. This CDR3 region has 17 residues. V lost 0 bases to trimming and J lost 0 bases, with 13 bases between them. CDR3 nucleotides: TGTGCCAGCAGCCAAGATTTAAGACAGGCTAGCACAGATACGCAGTATTTT. Translating gives CASSQDLRQASTDTQYF.

The chain joins TRBV5-4 to TRBJ1-1, with D possibly matching TRBD1 (6 bases). Trimming shortened V by 2 bases and J by 0 bases, and 14 bases separated the two germline ends. Germline V CDR1 and CDR2: SGHNT, YYREEE (reference sequence). The CDR3 covers 16 residues. The CDR3 region has the DNA TGTGCCAGCAGCTTCAGGGGTGGGGCAATGAACACTGAAGCTTTCTTT. Translating it yields CASSFRGGAMNTEAFF. Variable domain in full (rest from reference TRBV5-4 and TRBJ1-1): ETGVTQSPTHLIKTRGQQVTLRCSSQSGHNTVSWYQQALGQGPQFIFQYYREEENGRGNFPPRFSGLQFPNYSSELNVNALELDDSALYLCASSFRGGAMNTEAFFGQGTRLTVV.

The sample holds one count of this clone. The CDR3 is CASSLVEAGATYEQYF. CDR3 nucleotides: TGTGCCAGCAGCTTAGTTGAGGCGGGGGCGACCTACGAGCAGTACTTC. The chain combines TRBV11-2 with TRBJ2-7, with TRBD2 as a possible D gene (7 bases). Trimming removed 1 base from V and 2 bases from J, with 15 bases in between. The CDR3 loop spans 16 amino acids. Per germline, CDR1 SGHAT and CDR2 FQNNGV.

V is TRBV30 and J is TRBJ1-1; 7 bases agree with TRBD1. This CDR3 comprises 16 residues. V lost 1 base to trimming and J lost 4 bases; unmatched junction nucleotides: 12. Germline V gene data show CDR1 as GTSNPN and CDR2 as SVGIG (reference sequence). Written as DNA, the CDR3 is TGTGCCTGGAGTGCCCCATGGGACAGTACAGTCACTGAAGCTTTCTTT. Protein: CAWSAPWDSTVTEAFF.

V is TRBV18 and J is TRBJ1-5; D gene unclear. V shed 5 bases and J shed 0 bases, with 8 bases lying between them. The CDR3 consists of 14 residues. Per the germline V gene, CDR1 is KGHSH and CDR2 is LQKENI. CDR3 protein: CASSSQSSNQPQHF. CDR3 in DNA: TGTGCCAGCTCATCCCAATCTAGCAATCAGCCCCAGCATTTT.

This rearrangement joins TRBV29-1 to TRBJ2-7; no definite D call. Deletions cut 4 bases from V and 1 base from J, with 8 bases between. The length of the CDR3 is 12 residues. Germline CDR1 reads SQVTM; CDR2 reads ANQGSEA. CDR3 residues: CSVVGLSYEQYF. DNA for the CDR3: TGCAGCGTTGTGGGGTTGTCCTACGAGCAGTACTTC.

The chain has TRBV4-1 and TRBJ2-7; D call uncertain. The germline gives CDR1 MGHRA, CDR2 YSYEKL. The CDR3 spans 16 residues. Between the trimmed V and J ends, which lost 2 bases and 6 bases, there was a span of 20 bases. The CDR3 sequence is CASSQRTRTQAREQYF. CDR3 nucleotide sequence: TGCGCCAGCAGCCAAAGAACGAGGACCCAGGCCCGCGAGCAGTACTTC.

The chain couples TRBV13 to TRBJ1-2; the match to TRBD1 covers 7 bases. V lost 4 bases, J lost 7 bases, and 9 bases stayed unmatched. This CDR3 has 14 amino acids. Germline V gene data show CDR1 as PRHDT and CDR2 as FYEKMQ (reference sequence). The CDR3 reads CASSSNPDRIGYTF. The CDR3 coding sequence is TGTGCCAGCAGCTCAAACCCGGACAGGATTGGCTACACCTTC.

This sequence joins TRBV6-5 and TRBJ2-2; D is ambiguous. Looked up from germline, CDR1 is MNHEY and CDR2 is SVGAGI. V lost 5 bases and J 5 bases, leaving 12 bases between the germline ends. There are 14 residues in the CDR3. The DNA for the CDR3 is TGTGCCAGCAGTCAAGGACCGGAGACCGGGGAGCTGTTTTTT. Translated: CASSQGPETGELFF.

The rearrangement joins TRBV4-1 to TRBJ2-1; 7 bases match TRBD2. The CDR3 spans 17 residues. Trimming took 0 bases from V and 0 from J; bases not matched to a gene: 5. Looked up from germline, CDR1 is MGHRA and CDR2 is YSYEKL. In nucleotides, the CDR3 is TGCGCCAGCAGCCAAGAGGGGGGGGGAGGCTCCTACAATGAGCAGTTCTTC. Residues: CASSQEGGGGSYNEQFF.

This chain uses TRBV11-2 with TRBJ1-1; the D gene is possibly TRBD1 (5 bases). The germline V gene encodes CDR1 SGHAT and CDR2 FQNNGV. This CDR3 comprises 14 residues. The ends were cut back, 5 bases at V and 5 bases at J, with 15 bases in the middle. The CDR3 DNA reads as TGTGCCAGCAGCCAAGAGGTGGGGGAAACTGAAGCTTTCTTT. Its protein is CASSQEVGETEAFF. The whole variable domain, filled in from reference TRBV11-2 and TRBJ1-1, reads EAGVAQSPRYKIIEKRQSVAFWCNPISGHATLYWYQQILGQGPKLLIQFQNNGVVDDSQLPKDRFSAERLKGVDSTLKIQPAKLEDSAVYLCASSQEVGETEAFFGQGTRLTVV.

This clone appeared a single time. This sample also contains other DNA sequences that code for the same CDR3. The V and J genes are TRBV4-2 and TRBJ2-7; 11 bases line up with TRBD2. The V and J ends lost 0 bases and 3 bases, in that order; junction bases with no gene match: 4. Germline V lookup: CDR1 LGHNA, CDR2 YNFKEQ. The CDR3 runs to 16 residues. Here the CDR3 reads CASSQDDLAGGYEQYF. Here the CDR3 DNA reads TGTGCCAGCAGCCAAGATGATCTAGCGGGGGGCTACGAGCAGTACTTC.